The T cell receptor (beta chain) described here comes from a study of blood T cell repertoires in COVID-19 (dated by TCRdb to about 2020). With respect to the entire study: Samples covering the acute and convalescent phases of COVID-19 were provided by collaborators in the United States, Italy and Spain. The material from the prospective study consisted of cDNA or gDNA derived from T cells, B-cell-depleted T cells, or PBMCs. Subjects who had been exposed to COVID-19, were actively infected with it, or had recovered from it provided the deeply sampled blood TCRbeta repertoires that made up the dataset. The repertoires were made available in a free public database intended to serve as a resource for research on the immune response to SARS-CoV-2. Samples came from the ongoing ImmuneRACE study (first 160 participants) plus 1,254 subjects from 6 global collaborators. Nearly every sample came with metadata listing a de-identified subject ID, COVID-19 status, age in years and sex. Where HLA class I and class II types were available, the types were taken from metadata supplied by the sample provider, not from assay-based typing. The paper's findings and limits, for the study overall: How much clinical and demographic metadata was included differed by source and by participant, and the metadata was provided uncurated.

CDR1 and CDR2 (MGHDK, SYGVNS) derive from the germline V gene. Including the terminal cysteine and phenylalanine, the CDR3 comprises 14 residues. Solely the CDR3 DNA is kept, with 42 bases framed from the first base. V is trimmed back by 3 bases and J by 4 bases, and the junction contains 2 bases that no gene match accounts for. TCRbeta CDR3 regions were amplified from genomic DNA by means of the immunoSEQ Assay, a bias-controlled multiplex PCR. In the paper's pipeline: Within the assay, amplification of reference gene primers was used to estimate how many nucleated cells each sample contained. Sequence reads were collapsed and filtered to measure the absolute abundance of every unique TCRbeta CDR3 rearrangement. For each sample, productive Simpson clonality was calculated as the square root of Simpson's diversity index over productive rearrangements. TCRdb re-hosts the immuneACCESS table, in-frame sequences only. Its copies lack some clones; in the studies checked, an unresolved V gene accounts for under half of them, and the cause for the rest is not known. That table gives V, J and clone size, and the DNA gave D and trimming. This sample has under 200,000 clones in its table, and 86% of those were observed once. The ten largest account for around 5.7% of the sample.

As concerns this clone: Its target antigen remains unknown. Qualities for individual bases were not recorded, and no much larger clone is one base off.

Participants in the prospective study were enrolled through a virtual design, were aged about 18 to 100 years, and lived in about 25 United States geographic areas. In the prospective study, cohorts were assigned on the basis of participant-reported clinical history obtained from a screening survey and a study questionnaire. In the prospective study, mobile phlebotomists collected whole blood, serum and a nasopharyngeal or oropharyngeal swab from each participant. Prospective study participants could optionally give additional blood draws and questionnaires over an approximately two-month period. Before DNA extraction, blood samples from the prospective study were shipped at room temperature or frozen.

Material for sequencing was PBMCs or T cells enriched from blood (not recorded which). The receptor was isolated from a man aged 40-49 years with acute COVID-19. The V and J genes are TRBV25-1 and TRBJ1-5; a stretch of 8 junction bases matches TRBD1. The DNA reads TGTGCCAGCAGTGACGGGACAGGTAATCAGCCCCAGCATTTT. Translation gives CASSDGTGNQPQHF.